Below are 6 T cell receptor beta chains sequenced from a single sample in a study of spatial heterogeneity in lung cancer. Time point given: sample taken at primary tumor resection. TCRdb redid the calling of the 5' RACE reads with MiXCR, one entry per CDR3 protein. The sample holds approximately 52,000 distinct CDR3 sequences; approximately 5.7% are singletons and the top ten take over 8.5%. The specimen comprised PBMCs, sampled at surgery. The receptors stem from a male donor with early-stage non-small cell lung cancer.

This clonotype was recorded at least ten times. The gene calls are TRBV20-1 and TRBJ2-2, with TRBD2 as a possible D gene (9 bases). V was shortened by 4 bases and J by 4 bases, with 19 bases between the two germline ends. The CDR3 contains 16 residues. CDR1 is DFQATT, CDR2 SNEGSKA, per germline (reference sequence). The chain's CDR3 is CSATGGVSGGTGELFF. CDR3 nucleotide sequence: TGCAGTGCTACAGGGGGCGTTAGCGGGGGCACCGGGGAGCTGTTTTTT.

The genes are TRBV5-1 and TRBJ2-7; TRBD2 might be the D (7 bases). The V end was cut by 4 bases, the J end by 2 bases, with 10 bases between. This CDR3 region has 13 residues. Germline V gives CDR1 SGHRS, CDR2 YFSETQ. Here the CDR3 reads CASSKGGTYEQYF. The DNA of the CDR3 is TGCGCCAGCAGCAAGGGGGGGACCTACGAGCAGTACTTC. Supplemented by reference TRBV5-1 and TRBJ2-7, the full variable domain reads KAGVTQTPRYLIKTRGQQVTLSCSPISGHRSVSWYQQTPGQGLQFLFEYFSETQRNKGNFPGRFSGRQFSNSRSEMNVSTLELGDSALYLCASSKGGTYEQYFGPGTRLTVT.

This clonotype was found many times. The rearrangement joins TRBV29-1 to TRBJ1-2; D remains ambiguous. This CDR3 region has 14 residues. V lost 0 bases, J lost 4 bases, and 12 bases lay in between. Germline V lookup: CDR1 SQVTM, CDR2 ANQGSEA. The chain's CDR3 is CSVEEDEGIYGYTF. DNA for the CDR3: TGCAGCGTTGAAGAGGATGAGGGAATCTATGGCTACACCTTC.

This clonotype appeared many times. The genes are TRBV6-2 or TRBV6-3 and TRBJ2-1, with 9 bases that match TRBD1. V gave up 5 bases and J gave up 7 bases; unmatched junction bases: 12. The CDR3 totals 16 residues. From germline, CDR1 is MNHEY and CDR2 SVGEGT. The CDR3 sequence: CASSIPTGGATNEQFF. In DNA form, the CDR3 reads TGTGCCAGCAGTATACCGACAGGGGGGGCAACTAATGAGCAGTTCTTC.

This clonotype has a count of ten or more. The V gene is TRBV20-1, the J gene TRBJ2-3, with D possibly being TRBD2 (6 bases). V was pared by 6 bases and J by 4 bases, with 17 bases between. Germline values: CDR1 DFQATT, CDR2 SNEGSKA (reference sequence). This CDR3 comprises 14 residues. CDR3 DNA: TGCAGTGCGGAAACCCCGGGAGTTCCAGATACGCAGTATTTT. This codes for CSAETPGVPDTQYF.

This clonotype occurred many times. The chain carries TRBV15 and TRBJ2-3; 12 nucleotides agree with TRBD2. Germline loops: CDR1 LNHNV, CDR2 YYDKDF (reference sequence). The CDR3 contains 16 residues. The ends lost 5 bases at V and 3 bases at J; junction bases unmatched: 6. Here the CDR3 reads CATSSPTSGRTDTQYF. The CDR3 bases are TGTGCCACCAGCTCCCCGACTAGCGGGAGAACAGATACGCAGTATTTT.